The rows below give T cell receptor beta chains drawn from one sample of a study of beta chain features in type 1 diabetes. Sequencing used immunoSEQ multiplex PCR; TCRdb keeps in-frame clones, though not all of them. Of roughly 310,000 clones detected, 9.5% to 12% appear once; the ten largest clones hold about 0.015%. Sequenced input: naive CD4+ T cells from blood. The receptors come from a woman in her twenties or thirties in good health. Both conserved end residues are part of each CDR3. Each record gives: V gene, J gene, clone size, D gene, CDR3 DNA, CDR3 protein. D genes are given only for firm matches. Rows may omit the clone size; those that give it use once, few, many or a size class.

>TRBV4-2|TRBJ1-1|.|TRBD1
TGTGCCAGCAGCCCTAGTAAGACAGGGGTGAACACTGAAGCTTTCTTT
CASSPSKTGVNTEAFF
>TRBV9|TRBJ2-7|.|.
TGTGCCAGCAGCGTAGATCCAGGGGATACCTACGAGCAGTACTTC
CASSVDPGDTYEQYF
>TRBV29-1|TRBJ2-5|many|.
TGCAGCGTCCCCTGGGAGGAAGAGACCCAGTACTTC
CSVPWEEETQYF
>TRBV28|TRBJ2-4|.|TRBD1
TGTGCCAGCAGTTCAGGGACAGGGGAAGTCACCAAAAACATTCAGTACTTC
CASSSGTGEVTKNIQYF
>TRBV7-9|TRBJ1-2|few|.
TGTGCCAGCAGCTTAGGTAGTCCCCTCTATGGCTACACCTTC
CASSLGSPLYGYTF
>TRBV28|TRBJ2-7|.|TRBD2
TGTGCCAGCAGTGCTAGCGGAGGGAGGAACGAGCAGTACTTC
CASSASGGRNEQYF
>TRBV28|TRBJ2-1|.|TRBD2
TGTGCCAGCAGTTCCCCTTCTAGCGGGAGCTCCTACAATGAGCAGTTCTTC
CASSSPSSGSSYNEQFF
>TRBV28|TRBJ2-1|few|TRBD2
TGTGCCAGCAGTTTACCTAGCGGGGGCAATGAGCAGTTCTTC
CASSLPSGGNEQFF
>TRBV7-2|TRBJ2-1|.|TRBD1
TGTGCCAGCAGCTTTCGGACAGGGAGTGCGCATGAGCAGTTCTTC
CASSFRTGSAHEQFF
>TRBV7-3|TRBJ2-2|.|TRBD1
TGTGCCAGCAGCCGAGGACAGGGCATCACCGGGGAGCTGTTTTTT
CASSRGQGITGELFF
>TRBV7-9|TRBJ2-7|.|TRBD2
TGTGCCAGCAGCTTAGTAGCGGGAGTCGGCGAGCAGTACTTC
CASSLVAGVGEQYF
>TRBV7-3|TRBJ2-2|.|TRBD1
TGTGCCAGCAGCATTAGACAGGGTGACACCGGGGAGCTGTTTTTT
CASSIRQGDTGELFF
>TRBV5-6|TRBJ1-2|.|.
TGTGCCAGCAGCTTGGGGGCAGCCAACTATGGCTACACCTTC
CASSLGAANYGYTF
>TRBV7-8|TRBJ2-7|.|.
TGTGCCAGCAGCCGACCAGGACAGACCTACGAGCAGTACTTC
CASSRPGQTYEQYF
>TRBV7-9|TRBJ2-1|once|TRBD1
TGTGCCAGCAGCTTAGCCCGGACAGGTCATTACAATGAGCAGTTCTTC
CASSLARTGHYNEQFF
>TRBV29-1|TRBJ1-1|few|.
TGCAGCGTTAGCAGGGCGAAGTGGGGCACTGAAGCTTTCTTT
CSVSRAKWGTEAFF
>TRBV7-9|TRBJ2-2|.|.
TGTGCCAGCAGCTTTCGGAGGGAGCTATGGGGGGAGCTGTTTTTT
CASSFRRELWGELFF
>TRBV2|TRBJ2-3|few|TRBD2
TGTGCCAGCCACCCCATACTAGCGGAGAGATACAAGCCTAGCACAGATACGCAGTATTTT
CASHPILAERYKPSTDTQYF
>TRBV6-5|TRBJ2-7|.|TRBD1
TGTGCCAGCAGCAAACAGGGGCCCTACGAGCAGTACTTC
CASSKQGPYEQYF
>TRBV7-3|TRBJ2-3|few|.
TGTGCCAGCAGCTTAAACGTAGGACAAAACACAGATACGCAGTATTTT
CASSLNVGQNTDTQYF
>TRBV25-1|TRBJ2-5|.|TRBD1
TGTGCCAGCAGTGAGGTCGGGACAGGGGTACAAGAGACCCAGTACTTC
CASSEVGTGVQETQYF
>TRBV5-1|TRBJ2-3|.|TRBD2
TGCGCCAGCAGCTCGGGACTAGCGGGAGTAAAAGATACGCAGTATTTT
CASSSGLAGVKDTQYF
>TRBV18|TRBJ2-3|.|TRBD1
TGTGCCAGCTCACCGGGACAGGGGGGCACAGATACGCAGTATTTT
CASSPGQGGTDTQYF
>TRBV27|TRBJ2-3|.|TRBD2
TGTGCCAGCAGTTTCGGTCTAGCGGGAGAGGTCGGAGATACGCAGTATTTT
CASSFGLAGEVGDTQYF
>TRBV9|TRBJ2-2|few|TRBD1
TGTGCCAGCAGCGTAGTTTGGACAGGGCAGAACACCGGGGAGCTGTTTTTT
CASSVVWTGQNTGELFF
>TRBV19|TRBJ2-7|.|.
TGTGCCAGTAGTCCGGGACACCCGCTCTCCTACGAGCAGTACTTC
CASSPGHPLSYEQYF
>TRBV6-5|TRBJ2-2|.|TRBD1
TGTGCCAGCAGTTACTCCTGGACAGGCACCGGGGAGCTGTTTTTT
CASSYSWTGTGELFF
>TRBV15|TRBJ1-1|once|TRBD1
TGTGCCACCAGCAGAGATCTACAGGGGGAACGGAAGGGCACTGAAGCTTTCTTT
CATSRDLQGERKGTEAFF
>TRBV5-1|TRBJ2-5|.|TRBD2
TGCGCCAGCAGCTTGCCTGGACTAGCAGGTCAAGAGACCCAGTACTTC
CASSLPGLAGQETQYF
>TRBV28|TRBJ2-3|few|TRBD1
TGTGCCAGCACCCCCGGGACAGGGTGGAATACGCAGTATTTT
CASTPGTGWNTQYF
>TRBV5-1|TRBJ2-7|.|.
TGCGCCAGCAGCTTGCCACGGGAAGCGGAGCATTACTTC
CASSLPREAEHYF
>TRBV6-1|TRBJ1-1|few|.
TGTGCCAGCAGTGATTTCCGGGTCACTGAAGCTTTCTTT
CASSDFRVTEAFF
>TRBV4-2|TRBJ2-1|.|.
TGTGCCAGCAGCCAAGATCCTACGCCAAGCTCCTACAATGAGCAGTTCTTC
CASSQDPTPSSYNEQFF
>TRBV15|TRBJ1-3|few|.
TGTGCCACCAGCAGAGCCCAGTCAGCGGGTACTGGAAACACCATATATTTT
CATSRAQSAGTGNTIYF
>TRBV20-1|TRBJ2-1|.|.
TGCAGTGCCCCTGCCTACAATGAGCAGTTCTTC
CSAPAYNEQFF
>TRBV18|TRBJ2-6|.|TRBD2
TGTGCCAGCTCACCGGGACTAGCGGAAGATTCCGGGGCCAACGTCCTGACTTTC
CASSPGLAEDSGANVLTF
>TRBV14|TRBJ2-7|few|TRBD2
TGTGCCAGCAGCGGGATCCCTGCGGGAGCTTACGAGCAGTACTTC
CASSGIPAGAYEQYF
>TRBV5-1|TRBJ1-2|.|.
TGCGCCAGCAGCCCAACAATGACAGTAAACTATGGCTACACCTTC
CASSPTMTVNYGYTF
>TRBV7-8|TRBJ2-1|.|TRBD2
TGTGCCAGCAGCTTAGTTGGGACTAGCGACTCCTACAATGAGCAGTTCTTC
CASSLVGTSDSYNEQFF
>TRBV15|TRBJ1-5|.|.
TGTGCCACCAGCAGAGACAGGGTAAGCAAGCGCCAGCATTTT
CATSRDRVSKRQHF
>TRBV30|TRBJ2-7|few|TRBD1
TGTGCCTGGAGGGACAGGGGAAACGAGCAGTACTTC
CAWRDRGNEQYF
>TRBV5-6|TRBJ1-5|few|TRBD1
TGTGCCAGCAGTTCCTGGACAGGGGGTCAGCCCCAGCATTTT
CASSSWTGGQPQHF
>TRBV6-6|TRBJ2-5|.|.
TGTGCCAGCAGCAGGGGCCTTGGGGAGACCCAGTACTTC
CASSRGLGETQYF
>TRBV10-3|TRBJ2-7|.|TRBD1
TGTGCCATCACCGACCGCTTCGGGACAGGGCCCCTGGAGCAGTACTTC
CAITDRFGTGPLEQYF
>TRBV30|TRBJ2-5|few|.
TGTGCCTGGAGTGGAACTAGCATGCAGACCCAGTACTTC
CAWSGTSMQTQYF
>TRBV11-1|TRBJ1-1|.|.
TGTGCCAGCAGCGTTCAGGGGACTGAAGCTTTCTTT
CASSVQGTEAFF
>TRBV18|TRBJ2-5|.|.
TGTGCCAGCTCACTGGGGCGGGGCCAAGAGACCCAGTACTTC
CASSLGRGQETQYF
>TRBV30|TRBJ1-2|.|.
TGTGCCTGGAGTGGGGCATCCTCGGACTATGGCTACACCTTC
CAWSGASSDYGYTF
>TRBV7-7|TRBJ2-5|.|.
TGTGCTAGCAGCCGGGACTTTGCCTCTAAGAGGGAGACCCAGTACTTC
CASSRDFASKRETQYF
>TRBV19|TRBJ2-1|few|.
TGTGCCAGTAGTACTAGCCCTCCTGGTTACAATGAGCAGTTCTTC
CASSTSPPGYNEQFF
>TRBV19|TRBJ1-5|few|.
TGTGCCAGTAGCCGATCAGAATATAGCAATCAGCCCCAGCATTTT
CASSRSEYSNQPQHF